This entry features one TCR beta chain sequence. Under the authors' procedure: Researchers report that nucleated cell counts were estimated from reference gene primer amplification. The table came from immunoSEQ multiplex PCR; TCRdb's copy has only in-frame clones and leaves some out. V and J calls and clone size follow that table, whereas D and trimming were derived from the DNA. Of about 120,000 clones listed, roughly 69% were seen once; the top ten hold roughly 2.2%. This sample was taken from a study of blood T cell repertoires in COVID-19. Study-wide background: COVID-19 samples, acute and convalescent, were from the United States, Italy and Spain. PBMCs, B-cell-depleted T cells, or T cells provided the cDNA or gDNA that made up the material.

The CDR3 is 15 residues long. In germline, CDR1 is MNHEY, CDR2 SVGAGI. V was shortened by 7 bases and J by 0 bases, with 12 bases between the two germline ends. The sequenced material came from peripheral blood. This receptor was taken from a woman aged 70 to 79 with acute or convalescent COVID-19. V usage is TRBV6-5 and J usage is TRBJ1-4; D ambiguous. The CDR3 loop is CASTPHYATNEKLFF. CDR3 DNA sequence: TGTGCCAGCACTCCCCACTACGCAACTAATGAAAAACTGTTTTTT.